This entry is about one T cell receptor (beta chain). Primers for the PCR totalled 60 Vbeta and 13 Jbeta. The data were produced by immunoSEQ multiplex PCR, yet TCRdb's version contains in-frame clones alone and is incomplete. The sample has some 98,000 clones; over 60% are singletons. These data originate in a study of cytomegalovirus exposure and HLA in healthy donors. Trimming cost V 10 bases and J 6 bases; bases outside gene matches: 5. The germline CDR1 and CDR2 sequences are MNHNS and SASEGT. CDR3 size: 11 residues. The sequenced sample consisted of PBMCs. This receptor was obtained from a female donor in good health and CMV-seronegative. The chain joins TRBV6-1 to TRBJ1-2; 7 bases align to TRBD1. The CDR3 loop is CATFGTDGYTF. Here the CDR3 DNA reads TGTGCCACTTTCGGGACAGATGGCTACACCTTC.